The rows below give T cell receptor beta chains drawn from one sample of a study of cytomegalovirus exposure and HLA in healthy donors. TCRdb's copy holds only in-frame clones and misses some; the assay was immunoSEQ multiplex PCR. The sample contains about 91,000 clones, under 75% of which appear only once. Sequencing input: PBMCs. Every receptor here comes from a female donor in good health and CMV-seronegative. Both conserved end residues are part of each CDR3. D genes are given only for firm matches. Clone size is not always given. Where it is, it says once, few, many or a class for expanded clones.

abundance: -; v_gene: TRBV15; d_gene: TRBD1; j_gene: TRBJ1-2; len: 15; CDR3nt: TGTGCCACCAGCACCTACAACAGGGGAGCTCATGGCTACACCTTC; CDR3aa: CATSTYNRGAHGYTF
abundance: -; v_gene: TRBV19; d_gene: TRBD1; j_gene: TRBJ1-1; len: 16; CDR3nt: TGTGCCACCACCTGGGACAGGGGAGGGGGAACCACTGAAGCTTTCTTT; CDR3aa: CATTWDRGGGTTEAFF
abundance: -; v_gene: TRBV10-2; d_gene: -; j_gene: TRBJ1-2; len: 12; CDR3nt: TGCGCCAGCAGCGCTTCGGGGGGCGGCTACACCTTC; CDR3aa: CASSASGGGYTF
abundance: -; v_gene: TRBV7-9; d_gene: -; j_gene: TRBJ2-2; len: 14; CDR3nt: TGTGCCAGCAGTATCACAACGCGGCCGGGGGAGCTGTTTTTT; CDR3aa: CASSITTRPGELFF
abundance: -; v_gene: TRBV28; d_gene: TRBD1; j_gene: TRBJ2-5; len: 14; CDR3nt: TGTGCCAGCAGTTTGGGGGACAGGGGGGAGACCCAGTACTTC; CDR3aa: CASSLGDRGETQYF
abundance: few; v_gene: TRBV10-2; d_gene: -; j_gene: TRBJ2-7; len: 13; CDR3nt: TGCGCCAGCAGTGAAGCACAGATCTACGAGCAGTACTTC; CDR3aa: CASSEAQIYEQYF
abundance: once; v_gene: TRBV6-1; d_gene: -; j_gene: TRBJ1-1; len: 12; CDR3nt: TGTGCCAGCAGTGGTCTTAGACAAATAGGCTTCTTT; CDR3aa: CASSGLRQIGFF
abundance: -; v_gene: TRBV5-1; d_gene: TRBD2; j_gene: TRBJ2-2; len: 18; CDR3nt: TGCGCCAGCAGCTTGTGGTGGAGCGGGAGGTCGGACACCGGGGAGCTGTTTTTT; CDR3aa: CASSLWWSGRSDTGELFF
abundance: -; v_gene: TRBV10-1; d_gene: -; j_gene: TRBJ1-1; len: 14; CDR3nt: TGCGCCAGCAGTGAGTCCGAGGGAAGCACTGAAGCTTTCTTT; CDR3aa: CASSESEGSTEAFF
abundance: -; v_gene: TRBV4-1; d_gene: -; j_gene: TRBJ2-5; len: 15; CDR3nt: TGCGCCAGCAGCCAAGTTGGCGGGGCCGGGGAGACCCAGTACTTC; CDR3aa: CASSQVGGAGETQYF
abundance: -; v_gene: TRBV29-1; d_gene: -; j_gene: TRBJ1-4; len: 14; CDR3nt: TGCAGCGTTACTAGTGGGAGGGGCAATGAAAAACTGTTTTTT; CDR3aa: CSVTSGRGNEKLFF
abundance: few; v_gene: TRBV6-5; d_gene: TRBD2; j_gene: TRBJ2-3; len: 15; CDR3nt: TGTGCCAGCAGCCCAGCGGGGGGGCCCACAGATACGCAGTATTTT; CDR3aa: CASSPAGGPTDTQYF
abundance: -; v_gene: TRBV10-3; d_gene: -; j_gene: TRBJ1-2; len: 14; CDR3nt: TGTGCCATCAGTGACAGACTCGACAGCTATGGCTACACCTTC; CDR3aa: CAISDRLDSYGYTF
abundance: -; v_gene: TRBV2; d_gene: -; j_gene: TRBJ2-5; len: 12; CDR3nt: TGTGCCAGCGGCCCTAGGCAAGAGACCCAGTACTTC; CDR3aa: CASGPRQETQYF
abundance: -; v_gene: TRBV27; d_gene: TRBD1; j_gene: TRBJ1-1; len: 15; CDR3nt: TGTGCCAGCAGTTACGGGACAGGGACCAACACTGAAGCTTTCTTT; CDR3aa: CASSYGTGTNTEAFF
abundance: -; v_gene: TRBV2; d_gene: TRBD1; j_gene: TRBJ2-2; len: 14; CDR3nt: TGTGCCAGAGGACAGGGGTCGAACACCGGGGAGCTGTTTTTT; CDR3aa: CARGQGSNTGELFF
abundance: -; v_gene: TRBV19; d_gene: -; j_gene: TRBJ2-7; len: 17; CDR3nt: TGTGCCAGTAGTATTTTTTCAGGGGCAGGGGCAACCTACGAGCAGTACTTC; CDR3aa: CASSIFSGAGATYEQYF
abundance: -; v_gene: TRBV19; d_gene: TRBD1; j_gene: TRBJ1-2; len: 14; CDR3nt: TGTGCCAGTAGTATCGGGACAGGGAACTATGGCTACACCTTC; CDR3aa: CASSIGTGNYGYTF
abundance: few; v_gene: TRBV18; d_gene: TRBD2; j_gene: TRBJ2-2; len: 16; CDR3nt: TGTGCCAGCTCACCACTACTAGCGGGAGAAACCGGGGAGCTGTTTTTT; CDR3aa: CASSPLLAGETGELFF
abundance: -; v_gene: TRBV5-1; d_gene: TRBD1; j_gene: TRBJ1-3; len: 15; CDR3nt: TGCGCCAGCAGCCAGAACACAGGGGCTGGAAACACCATATATTTT; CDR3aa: CASSQNTGAGNTIYF
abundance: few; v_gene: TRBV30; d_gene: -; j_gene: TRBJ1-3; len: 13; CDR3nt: TGTGCCTGGAGTGTAAAAGGGGCAAACACCATATATTTT; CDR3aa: CAWSVKGANTIYF
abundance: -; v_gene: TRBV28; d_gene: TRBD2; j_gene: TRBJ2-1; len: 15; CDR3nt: TGTGCCAGCAGTTCCTGGACTAGCGACTACAATGAGCAGTTCTTC; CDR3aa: CASSSWTSDYNEQFF
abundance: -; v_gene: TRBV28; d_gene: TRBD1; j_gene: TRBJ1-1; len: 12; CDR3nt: TGTGCCAGCAGTTTTGGGGACAGGGTCGCTTTCTTT; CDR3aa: CASSFGDRVAFF
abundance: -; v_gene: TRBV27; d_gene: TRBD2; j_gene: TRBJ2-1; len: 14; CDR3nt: TGTGCCAGCAGTTTAAGCGGGAAGGGCGATGAGCAGTTCTTC; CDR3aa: CASSLSGKGDEQFF
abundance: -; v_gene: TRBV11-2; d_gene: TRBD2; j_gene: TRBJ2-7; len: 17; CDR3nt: TGTGCCAGCAGCCCCGGGACTAGCGGGGAACCCTCCTACGAGCAGTACTTC; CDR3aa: CASSPGTSGEPSYEQYF
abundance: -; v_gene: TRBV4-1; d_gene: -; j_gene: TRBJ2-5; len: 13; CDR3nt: TGCGCCAGCAGCCAAGATGGCCTTCGGGAGCAGTACTTC; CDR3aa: CASSQDGLREQYF
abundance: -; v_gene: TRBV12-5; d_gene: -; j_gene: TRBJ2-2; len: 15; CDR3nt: TGTGCTAGTGAAGAGGGACTCTTCGACACCGGGGAGCTGTTTTTT; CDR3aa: CASEEGLFDTGELFF
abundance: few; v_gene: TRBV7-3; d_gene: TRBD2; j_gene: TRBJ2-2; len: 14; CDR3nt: TGTGCCAGCACCCCCGCGGGGGAAACCGGGGAGCTGTTTTTT; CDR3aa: CASTPAGETGELFF
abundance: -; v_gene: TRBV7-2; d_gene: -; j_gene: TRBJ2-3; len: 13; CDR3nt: TGTGCCAGCAGCTTAGGGGGCGCAGATACGCAGTATTTT; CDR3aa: CASSLGGADTQYF
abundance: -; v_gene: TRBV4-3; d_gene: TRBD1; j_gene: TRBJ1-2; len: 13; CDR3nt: TGCGCCAGCAGCCAAGGACAGGGTTATGGCTACACCTTC; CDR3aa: CASSQGQGYGYTF
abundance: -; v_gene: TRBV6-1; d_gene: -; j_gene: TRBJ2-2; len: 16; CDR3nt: TGTGCCAGCAGTGGGGAAGCGGAGTTACTTGCGGGGGAGCTGTTTTTT; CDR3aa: CASSGEAELLAGELFF
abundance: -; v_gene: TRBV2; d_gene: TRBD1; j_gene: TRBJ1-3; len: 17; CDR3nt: TGTGCCAGCAGGGGTGGACCGGGACAGGGGAATGGAAACACCATATATTTT; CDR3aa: CASRGGPGQGNGNTIYF
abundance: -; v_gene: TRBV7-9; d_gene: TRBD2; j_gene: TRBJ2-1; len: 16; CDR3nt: TGTGCCAGCAGCCCCACAGCGGGAGGGCCAGGCAATGAGCAGTTCTTC; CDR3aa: CASSPTAGGPGNEQFF
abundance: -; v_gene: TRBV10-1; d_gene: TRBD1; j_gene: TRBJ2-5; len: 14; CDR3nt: TGCGCCAGCAGTGAGGGGACAGGGCGGCAGACCCAGTACTTC; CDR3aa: CASSEGTGRQTQYF
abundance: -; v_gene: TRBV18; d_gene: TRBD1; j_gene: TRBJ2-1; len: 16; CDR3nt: TGTGCCAGCTCACCTCCGACAGGGGGGGACTACAATGAGCAGTTCTTC; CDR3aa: CASSPPTGGDYNEQFF
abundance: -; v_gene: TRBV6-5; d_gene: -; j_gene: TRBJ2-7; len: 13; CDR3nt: TGTGCCAGCAACCGGGAAAAGCACTACGAGCAGTACTTC; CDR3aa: CASNREKHYEQYF
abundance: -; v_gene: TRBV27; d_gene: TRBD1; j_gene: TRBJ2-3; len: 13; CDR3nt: TGTGCCAGCACGGGGACAGGAACAGATACGCAGTATTTT; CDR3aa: CASTGTGTDTQYF
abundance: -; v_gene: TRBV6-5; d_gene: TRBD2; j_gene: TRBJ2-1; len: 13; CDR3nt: TGTGCCAGCAGTTACCCAGGGAGGGGTGAGCAGTTCTTC; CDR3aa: CASSYPGRGEQFF
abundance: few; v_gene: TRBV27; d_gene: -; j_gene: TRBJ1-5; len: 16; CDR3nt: TGTGCCAGCAGTTTATCGAGGAGGCAGTCAAACCAGCCCCAGCATTTT; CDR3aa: CASSLSRRQSNQPQHF
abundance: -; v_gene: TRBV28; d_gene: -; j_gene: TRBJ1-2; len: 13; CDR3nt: TGTGCCAGCAGTTTTGAGGTTAACTATGGCTACACCTTC; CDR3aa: CASSFEVNYGYTF
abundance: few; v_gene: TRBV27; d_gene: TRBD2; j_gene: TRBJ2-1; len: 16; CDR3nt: TGTGCCAGCAGTCCCCAGACTAGCGGGACCTACAATGAGCAGTTCTTC; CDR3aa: CASSPQTSGTYNEQFF
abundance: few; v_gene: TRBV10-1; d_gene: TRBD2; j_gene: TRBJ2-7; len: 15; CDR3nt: TGCGCCAGCAGTGAGAGGACTAGCGGAACCTACGAGCAGTACTTC; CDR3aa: CASSERTSGTYEQYF
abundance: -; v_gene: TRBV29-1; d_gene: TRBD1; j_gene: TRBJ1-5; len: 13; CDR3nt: TGCAGCGTTGGACAGGGGAGAAATCAGCCCCAGCATTTT; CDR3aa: CSVGQGRNQPQHF
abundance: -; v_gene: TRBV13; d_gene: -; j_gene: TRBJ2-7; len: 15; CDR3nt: TGTGCCAGCAGCTCACGCCGGGACACCTTATACGAGCAGTACTTC; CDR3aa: CASSSRRDTLYEQYF
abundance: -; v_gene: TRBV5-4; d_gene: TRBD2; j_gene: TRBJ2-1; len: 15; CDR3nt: TGTGCCAGCAGCTTGGCTAGCGGGAGTTACAATGAGCAGTTCTTC; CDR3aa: CASSLASGSYNEQFF
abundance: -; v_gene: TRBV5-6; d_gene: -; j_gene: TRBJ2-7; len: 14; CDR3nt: TGTGCCAGCAGCTCGGAGGGGAGCTCCTACGAGCAGTACTTC; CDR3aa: CASSSEGSSYEQYF
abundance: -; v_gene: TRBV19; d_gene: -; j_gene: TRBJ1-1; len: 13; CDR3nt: TGTGCCAGTAGTATAGGGGGAGGCTCTGAAGCTTTCTTT; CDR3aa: CASSIGGGSEAFF
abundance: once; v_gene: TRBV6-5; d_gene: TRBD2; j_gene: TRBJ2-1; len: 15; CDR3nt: TGTGCCAGCAGTGGGGGTAGCGGGGGGGCTTGGGAGCAGTTCTTC; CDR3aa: CASSGGSGGAWEQFF
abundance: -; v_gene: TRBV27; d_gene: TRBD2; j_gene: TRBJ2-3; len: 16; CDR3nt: TGTGCCAGCAGACTGACTAGCGGGTATCCCCCTGATACGCAGTATTTT; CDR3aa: CASRLTSGYPPDTQYF
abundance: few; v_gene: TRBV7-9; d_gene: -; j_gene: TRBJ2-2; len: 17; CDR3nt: TGTGCCAGCAGCTTAGCTCTTTTACGACTGAACACCGGGGAGCTGTTTTTT; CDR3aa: CASSLALLRLNTGELFF
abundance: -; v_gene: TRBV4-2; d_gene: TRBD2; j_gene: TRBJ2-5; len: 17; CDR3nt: TGTGCCAGCAGCCAAGATACTAGCGGGAGTAGCCAAGAGACCCAGTACTTC; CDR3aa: CASSQDTSGSSQETQYF
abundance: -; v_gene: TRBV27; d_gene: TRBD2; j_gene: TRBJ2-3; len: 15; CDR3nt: TGTGCCAGCAGTTTGGGAGCGGGAGGTACAGATACGCAGTATTTT; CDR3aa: CASSLGAGGTDTQYF
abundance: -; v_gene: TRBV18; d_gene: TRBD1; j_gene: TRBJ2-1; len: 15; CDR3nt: TGTGCCAGCTCACCGGGACAGAATTCCTACAATGAGCAGTTCTTC; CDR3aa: CASSPGQNSYNEQFF
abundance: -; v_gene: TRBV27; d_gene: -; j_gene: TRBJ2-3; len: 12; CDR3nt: TGTGCCAGCAGGTCTAGCACAGATACGCAGTATTTT; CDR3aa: CASRSSTDTQYF
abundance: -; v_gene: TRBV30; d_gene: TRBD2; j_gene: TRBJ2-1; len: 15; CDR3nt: TGTGCCTGGAGTGGACTAGCGGAAGCCTACAATGAGCAGTTCTTC; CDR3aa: CAWSGLAEAYNEQFF
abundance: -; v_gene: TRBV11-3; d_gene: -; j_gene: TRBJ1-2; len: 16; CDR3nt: TGTGCCAGCAGCTTAGAGGGCCGGGGAGGACGGTATGGCTACACCTTC; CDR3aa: CASSLEGRGGRYGYTF
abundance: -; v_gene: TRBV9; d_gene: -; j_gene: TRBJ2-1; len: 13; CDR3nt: TGTGCCAGCAGCCTTTACTCAGGGGAGGAGCAGTTCTTC; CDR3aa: CASSLYSGEEQFF
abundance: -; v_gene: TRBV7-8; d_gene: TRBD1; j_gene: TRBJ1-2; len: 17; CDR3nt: TGTGCCAGCAGCTTAGGGGGGACAGGGGGCTGGTTCGGTGGCTACACCTTC; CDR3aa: CASSLGGTGGWFGGYTF